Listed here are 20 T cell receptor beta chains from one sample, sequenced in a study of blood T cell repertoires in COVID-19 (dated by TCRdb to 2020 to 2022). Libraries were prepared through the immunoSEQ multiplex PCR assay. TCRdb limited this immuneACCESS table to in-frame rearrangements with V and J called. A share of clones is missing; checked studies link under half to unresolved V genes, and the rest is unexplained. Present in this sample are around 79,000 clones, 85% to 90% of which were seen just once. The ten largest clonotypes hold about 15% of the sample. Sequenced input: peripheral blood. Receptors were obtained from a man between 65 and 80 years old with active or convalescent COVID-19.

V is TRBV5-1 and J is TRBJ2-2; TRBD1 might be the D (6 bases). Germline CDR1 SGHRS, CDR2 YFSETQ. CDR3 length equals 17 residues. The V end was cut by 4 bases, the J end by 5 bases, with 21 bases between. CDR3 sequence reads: CASSQLQGVGSTGELFF. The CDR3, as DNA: TGCGCCAGCAGCCAACTACAGGGAGTAGGTTCGACCGGGGAGCTGTTTTTT.

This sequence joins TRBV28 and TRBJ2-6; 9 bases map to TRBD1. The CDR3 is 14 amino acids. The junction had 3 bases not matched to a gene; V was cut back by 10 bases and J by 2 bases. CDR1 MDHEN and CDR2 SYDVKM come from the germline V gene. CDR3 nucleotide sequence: TGTGCCATACAGGGGGCGGCTGGGGCCAACGTCCTGACTTTC. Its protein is CAIQGAAGANVLTF. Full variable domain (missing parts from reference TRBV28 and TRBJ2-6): DVKVTQSSRYLVKRTGEKVFLECVQDMDHENMFWYRQDPGLGLRLIYFSYDVKMKEKGDIPEGYSVSREKKERFSLILESASTNQTSMYLCAIQGAAGANVLTFGAGSRLTVL.

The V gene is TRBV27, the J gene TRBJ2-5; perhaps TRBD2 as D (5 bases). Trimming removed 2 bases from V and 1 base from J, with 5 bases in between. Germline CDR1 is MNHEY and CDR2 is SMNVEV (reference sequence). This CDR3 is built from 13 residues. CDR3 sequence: CASSLRGQETQYF. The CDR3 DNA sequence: TGTGCCAGCAGTTTACGGGGCCAAGAGACCCAGTACTTC.

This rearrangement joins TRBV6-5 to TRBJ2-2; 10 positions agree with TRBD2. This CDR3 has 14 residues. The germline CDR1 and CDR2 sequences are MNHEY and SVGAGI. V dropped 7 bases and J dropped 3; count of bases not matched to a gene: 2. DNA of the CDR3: TGTGCCAGCAAACTAGCGGGGTACACCGGGGAGCTGTTTTTT. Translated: CASKLAGYTGELFF.

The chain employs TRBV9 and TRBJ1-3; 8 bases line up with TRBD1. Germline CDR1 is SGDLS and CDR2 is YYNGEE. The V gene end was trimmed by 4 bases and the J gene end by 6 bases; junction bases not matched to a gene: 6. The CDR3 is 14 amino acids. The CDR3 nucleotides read TGTGCCAGCAGCATCCAGGGGGCCGCAAACACCATATATTTT. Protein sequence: CASSIQGAANTIYF.

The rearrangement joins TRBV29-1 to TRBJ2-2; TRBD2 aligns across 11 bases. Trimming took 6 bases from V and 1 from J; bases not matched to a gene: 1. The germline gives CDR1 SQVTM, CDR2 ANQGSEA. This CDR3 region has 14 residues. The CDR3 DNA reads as TGCAGCGTCGGGACTAGCGGGAACACCGGGGAGCTGTTTTTT. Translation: CSVGTSGNTGELFF.

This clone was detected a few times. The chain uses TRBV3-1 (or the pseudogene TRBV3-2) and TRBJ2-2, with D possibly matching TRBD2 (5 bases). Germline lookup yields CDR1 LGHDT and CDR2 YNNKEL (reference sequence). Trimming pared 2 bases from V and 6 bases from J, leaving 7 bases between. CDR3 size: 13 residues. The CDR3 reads CASSQRDSGELFF. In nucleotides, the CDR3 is TGTGCCAGCAGCCAACGGGATTCCGGGGAGCTGTTTTTT.

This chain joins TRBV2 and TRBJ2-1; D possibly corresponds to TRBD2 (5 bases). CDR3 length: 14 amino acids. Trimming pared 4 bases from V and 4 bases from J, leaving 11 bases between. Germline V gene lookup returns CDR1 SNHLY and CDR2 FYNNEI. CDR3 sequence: CASSVTMGYNEQFF. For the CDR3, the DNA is TGTGCCAGCAGTGTGACTATGGGGTACAATGAGCAGTTCTTC.

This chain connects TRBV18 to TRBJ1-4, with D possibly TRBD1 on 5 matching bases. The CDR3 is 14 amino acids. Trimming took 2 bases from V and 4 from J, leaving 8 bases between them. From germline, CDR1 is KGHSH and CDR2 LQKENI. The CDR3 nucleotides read TGTGCCAGCTCACCAAGTGACAGTAATGAAAAACTGTTTTTT. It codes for CASSPSDSNEKLFF.

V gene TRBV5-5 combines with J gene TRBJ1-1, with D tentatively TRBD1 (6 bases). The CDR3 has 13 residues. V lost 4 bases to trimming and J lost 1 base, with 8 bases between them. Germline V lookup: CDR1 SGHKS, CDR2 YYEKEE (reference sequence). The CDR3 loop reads CASSQTGNTEAFF. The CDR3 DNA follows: TGTGCCAGCAGCCAGACAGGGAACACTGAAGCTTTCTTT.

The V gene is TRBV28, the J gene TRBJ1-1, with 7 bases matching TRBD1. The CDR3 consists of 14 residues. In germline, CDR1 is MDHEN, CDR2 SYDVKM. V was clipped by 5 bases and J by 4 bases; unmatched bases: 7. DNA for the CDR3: TGTGCCAGCAGTGAACAGGGGAGGAGCACTGAAGCTTTCTTT. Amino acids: CASSEQGRSTEAFF.

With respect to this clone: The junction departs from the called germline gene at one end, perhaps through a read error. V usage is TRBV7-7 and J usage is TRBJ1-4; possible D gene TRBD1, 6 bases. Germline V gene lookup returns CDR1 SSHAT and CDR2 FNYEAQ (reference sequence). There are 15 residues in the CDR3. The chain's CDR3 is CASSLGGTGSEKLFF. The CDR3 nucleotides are TGTGCTAGCAGCTTAGGTGGCACAGGGAGTGAAAAACTGTTTTTT.

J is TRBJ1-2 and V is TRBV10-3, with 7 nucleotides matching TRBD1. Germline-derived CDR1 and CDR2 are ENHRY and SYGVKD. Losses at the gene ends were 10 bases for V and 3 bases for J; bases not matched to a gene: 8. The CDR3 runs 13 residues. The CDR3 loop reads CATTGERDYGYTF. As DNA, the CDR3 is TGTGCCACCACAGGGGAGAGAGACTATGGCTACACCTTC.

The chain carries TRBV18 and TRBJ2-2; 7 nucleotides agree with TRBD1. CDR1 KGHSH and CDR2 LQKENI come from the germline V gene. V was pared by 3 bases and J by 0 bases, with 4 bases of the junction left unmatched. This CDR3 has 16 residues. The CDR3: CASSPLGTANTGELFF. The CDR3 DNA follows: TGTGCCAGCTCACCTCTAGGGACAGCGAACACCGGGGAGCTGTTTTTT.

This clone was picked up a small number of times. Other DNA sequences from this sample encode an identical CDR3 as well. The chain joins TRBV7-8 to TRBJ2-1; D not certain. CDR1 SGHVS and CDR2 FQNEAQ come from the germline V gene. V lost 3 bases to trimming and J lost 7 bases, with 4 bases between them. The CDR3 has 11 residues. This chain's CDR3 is CASSFGNEQFF. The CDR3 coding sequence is TGTGCCAGCAGCTTCGGTAATGAGCAGTTCTTC.

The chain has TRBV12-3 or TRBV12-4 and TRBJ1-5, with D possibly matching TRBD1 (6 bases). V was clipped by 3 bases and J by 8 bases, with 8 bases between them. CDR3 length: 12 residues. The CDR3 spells CASSFNREPQHF. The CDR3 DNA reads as TGTGCCAGCAGTTTTAACAGGGAGCCCCAGCATTTT.

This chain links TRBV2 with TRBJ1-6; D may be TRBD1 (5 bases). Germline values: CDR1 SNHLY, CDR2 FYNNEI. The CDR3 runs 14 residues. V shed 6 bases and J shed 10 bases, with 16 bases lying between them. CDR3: CASSSGGSRSPLHF. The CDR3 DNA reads TGTGCCAGCAGCTCGGGGGGATCGCGCTCACCCCTCCACTTT. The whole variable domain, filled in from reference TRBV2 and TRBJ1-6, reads EPEVTQTPSHQVTQMGQEVILRCVPISNHLYFYWYRQILGQKVEFLVSFYNNEISEKSEIFDDQFSVERPDGSNFTLKIRSTKLEDSAMYFCASSSGGSRSPLHFGNGTRLTVT.

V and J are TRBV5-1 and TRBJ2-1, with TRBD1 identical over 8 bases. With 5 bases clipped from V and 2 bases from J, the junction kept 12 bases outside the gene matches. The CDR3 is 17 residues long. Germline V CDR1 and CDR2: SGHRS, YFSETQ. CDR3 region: CASRLHSGTGTYNEQFF. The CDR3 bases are TGCGCCAGCAGGTTACACTCGGGGACAGGTACCTACAATGAGCAGTTCTTC. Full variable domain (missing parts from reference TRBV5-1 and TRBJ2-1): KAGVTQTPRYLIKTRGQQVTLSCSPISGHRSVSWYQQTPGQGLQFLFEYFSETQRNKGNFPGRFSGRQFSNSRSEMNVSTLELGDSALYLCASRLHSGTGTYNEQFFGPGTRLTVL.

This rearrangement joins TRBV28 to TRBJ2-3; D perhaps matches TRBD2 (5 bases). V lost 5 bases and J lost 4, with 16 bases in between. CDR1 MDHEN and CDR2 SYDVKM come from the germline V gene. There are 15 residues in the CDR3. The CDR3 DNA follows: TGTGCCAGCAGTCCCGGACGGCTCGGGGCAGATACGCAGTATTTT. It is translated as CASSPGRLGADTQYF.

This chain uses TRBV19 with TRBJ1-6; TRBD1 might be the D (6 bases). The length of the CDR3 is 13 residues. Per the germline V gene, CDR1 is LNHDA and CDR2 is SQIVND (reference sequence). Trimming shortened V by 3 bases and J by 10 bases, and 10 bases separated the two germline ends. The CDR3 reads CASSIGGRSPLHF. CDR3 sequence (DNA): TGTGCCAGTAGTATTGGGGGCAGATCACCCCTCCACTTT. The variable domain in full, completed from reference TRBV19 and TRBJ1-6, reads DGGITQSPKYLFRKEGQNVTLSCEQNLNHDAMYWYRQDPGQGLRLIYYSQIVNDFQKGDIAEGYSVSREKKESFPLTVTSAQKNPTAFYLCASSIGGRSPLHFGNGTRLTVT.